The entry below gives a single TCR beta chain sequence along with its context. Its antigen is not known. Mismatch with germline at one junction end may stem from a read error. Each donor's blood draw was 7.5 to 10 milliliters of peripheral blood. Total RNA amounts of at least 6 micrograms were extracted per sample. This entry comes from a study of blood T cells in healthy people across ages. The CDR3 covers 13 residues. The germline CDR1 and CDR2 sequences are MNHEY and SMNVEV (reference sequence). Whole-study findings and limits: Naive CD4+ cells and diversity were both higher in long-lived donors than in aged donors.

The second PCR ran roughly 7 to 12 cycles with a sample-barcoded 5' primer and J-beta primers. Each cDNA molecule, via a template-switch adaptor with 12 random nucleotides, was tagged. TCRdb re-analysed the 5' RACE reads in MiXCR, keeping a single row per CDR3 protein. The data contain hundreds of thousands of distinct CDR3 sequences, roughly 21% of them singletons. The chain has TRBV27 and TRBJ2-7; possibly TRBD1 for D (8 bases). Sequenced input: blood. The clonotype comes from a man in his 70s in good health. In DNA, the CDR3 is TGTGCCACCGGATACGGGGCACAGGGGGGGTTCGTCTTC. Amino acid sequence: CATGYGAQGGFVF.